The clone carrying this TCR beta chain has just a few counts. At one boundary the junction diverges from the germline segment, which might be a read error. Drawing of peripheral blood yielded 7.5 to 10 milliliters from each donor. Researchers report isolating at least 6.5 million PBMCs per sample. The authors ran a second PCR of about 6 to 12 cycles using a sample-barcoded 5' primer and a J-beta primer mix. MiXCR, applied by TCRdb to the 5' RACE reads, yields one record per CDR3 protein. The table includes around 2 million distinct CDR3 sequences, roughly 43% detected once. This specimen belongs to a study of blood T cells in healthy people across ages. The V gene's germline CDR1 is SGHVS and CDR2 FQNEAQ. The CDR3 sequence is 17 residues long.

The TCR originated in a human donor in good health. Sequenced sample: blood. The rearrangement uses TRBV7-8 and TRBJ1-6; the D is unclear. This CDR3 is CASSLATTYSYNSPLHF. In DNA form, the CDR3 reads TGTGCCAGCAGCTTAGCAACAACCTACTCCTATAATTCGCCCCTCCACTTT.